This TCR beta chain was documented in a study of CD8 T cells in ankylosing spondylitis (dated by TCRdb to between 2016 and 2019). As for the study more broadly: To find TCR variants linked to disease, the study profiled T cell receptor beta repertoires in ankylosing spondylitis patients and healthy donors. The full study cohort was made up of over 20 ankylosing spondylitis patients and roughly 98 healthy donors. Peripheral blood samples were taken, and synovial fluid was additionally collected from ankylosing spondylitis patients. Findings and caveats that apply to the study as a whole: The disease-linked clones had a CD8+ phenotype and were found at relatively low frequencies in peripheral blood. Some motif variants had previously been reported in the synovial fluid and blood of reactive arthritis patients, which suggests shared mechanisms of disease initiation. Significant enrichment of the disease-linked clones was reported in matched synovial fluid samples from ankylosing spondylitis patients. A TCR beta motif of several highly homologous amino acid variants appeared characteristic of blood from ankylosing spondylitis patients.

A few counts support this clonotype. The antigen it recognizes is unknown. Per-base qualities were not stored, and no clone one base away is much larger. The sequencing machine was an Illumina HiSeq 2500. Quantitative 5'-RACE with molecular barcodes was the method used to prepare the TCR beta libraries. The original methods were these. A new computational method based on a probabilistic model of VDJ rearrangement was used to identify disease-linked TCR variants. Using fastp at Q25 and MiXCR, TCRdb reprocessed the public reads and kept productive beta chains. Duplicate CDR3 protein sequences are folded into a single record with the most common DNA and genes. TCRdb's processing, not the study's, gives the V and J calls here. The sample table holds a few hundred thousand distinct CDR3 sequences, of which around 17% were seen once. The ten largest clones take up roughly 43% of the sample. The specimen was blood, either unsorted or a sorted T cell fraction (not recorded which). The receptor was derived from a male donor with ankylosing spondylitis.

The DNA is TGTGCCAGCAGCTTAGCGGAGGGGTGGGAAGAGACCCAGTACTTC. It encodes CASSLAEGWEETQYF. The receptor chain draws on TRBV7-9 and TRBJ2-5, with a weak D call of TRBD2 (6 bases match). Its CDR3 holds 15 amino acids, cysteine through phenylalanine. Only the CDR3 portion is preserved as DNA: 45 bases, with reading frame beginning at the first base. For CDR1 and CDR2, the germline V gene (reference sequence) lists SEHNR and FQNEAQ. The V end loses 0 bases and the J end loses 3 bases, and a stretch of 11 bases separates them.